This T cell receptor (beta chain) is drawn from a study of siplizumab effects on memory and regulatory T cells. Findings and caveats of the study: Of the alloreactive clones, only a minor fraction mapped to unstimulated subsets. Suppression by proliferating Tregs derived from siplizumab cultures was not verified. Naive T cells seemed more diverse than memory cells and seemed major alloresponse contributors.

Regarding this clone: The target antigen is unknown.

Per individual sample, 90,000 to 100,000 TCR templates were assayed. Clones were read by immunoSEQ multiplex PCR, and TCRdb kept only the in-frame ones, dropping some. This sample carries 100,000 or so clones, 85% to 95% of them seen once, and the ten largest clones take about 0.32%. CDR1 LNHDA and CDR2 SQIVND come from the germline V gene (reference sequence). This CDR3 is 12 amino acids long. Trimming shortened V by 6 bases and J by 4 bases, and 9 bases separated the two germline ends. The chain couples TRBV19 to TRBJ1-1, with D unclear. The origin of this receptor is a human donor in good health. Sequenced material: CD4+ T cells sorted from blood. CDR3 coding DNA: TGTGCCAGTAGGAGGGCGGGCACTGAAGCTTTCTTT. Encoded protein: CASRRAGTEAFF.